The clone carrying this TCR beta chain was seen only a few times. Its antigen remains unknown. All donors comprised healthy Caucasians. This sample stems from a study of identical twins. MiXCR, run by TCRdb on the 5' RACE reads, gives a single entry per CDR3 protein. The sample holds 700,000 to 950,000 distinct CDR3 sequences, roughly an eighth seen once. The study's findings and limits: Out-of-frame beta sequences exhibited a weaker degree of excess twin sharing. Cross-sectional statistics underpinned the conclusions; the same donors were not followed. Memory repertoires showed no such pattern, whereas abundant cord blood beta clonotypes carried fewer insertions.

The J segment lost 2 bases and the V segment lost 2 bases, leaving 4 bases of the junction unmatched. The CDR3 sequence is 14 residues long. CDR1 and CDR2 (germline): SGHDT, YYEEEE. The same data also went into a second study, on yellow fever vaccine responses in identical twins.

The source of this sequence is a woman under 30 in good health. The V call is TRBV5-6, the J call TRBJ2-7, with 7 bases aligning to TRBD2. The sample consisted of PBMCs. The DNA for the CDR3 is TGTGCCAGCAGCTTCGCTAGCGGAACCTACGAGCAGTACTTC. It translates to CASSFASGTYEQYF.